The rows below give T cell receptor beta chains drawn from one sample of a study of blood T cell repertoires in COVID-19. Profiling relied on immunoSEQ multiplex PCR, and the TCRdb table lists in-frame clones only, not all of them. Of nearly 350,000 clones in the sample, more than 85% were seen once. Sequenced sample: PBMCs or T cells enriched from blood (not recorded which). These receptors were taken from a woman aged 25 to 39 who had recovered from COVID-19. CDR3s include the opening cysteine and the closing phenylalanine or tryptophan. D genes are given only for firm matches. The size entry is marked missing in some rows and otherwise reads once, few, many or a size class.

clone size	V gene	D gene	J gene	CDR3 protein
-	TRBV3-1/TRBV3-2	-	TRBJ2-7	CASSTGLSAYEQYF
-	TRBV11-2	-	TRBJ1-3	CASSLVDTGTGNTIYF
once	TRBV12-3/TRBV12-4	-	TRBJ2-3	CASSIQAAGTQYF
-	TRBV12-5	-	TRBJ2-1	CASGLVLPAYNEQFF
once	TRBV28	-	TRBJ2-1	CASSLSDRTYNEQFF
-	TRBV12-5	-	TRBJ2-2	CASGLATGELFF
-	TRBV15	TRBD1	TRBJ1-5	CATSRERGQAGGPQHF
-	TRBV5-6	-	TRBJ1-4	CASSLRRGGEKLFF
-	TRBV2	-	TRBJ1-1	CASSEGMNTEAFF
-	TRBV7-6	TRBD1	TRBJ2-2	CASSLGTGNTGELFF
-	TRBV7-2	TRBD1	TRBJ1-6	CASSPRSRDRNSPLHF
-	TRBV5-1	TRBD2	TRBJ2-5	CASSLGAGAFLQETQYF
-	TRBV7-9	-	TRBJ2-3	CASSLAGSDTQYF
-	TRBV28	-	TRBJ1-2	CASSPQGPYGYTF
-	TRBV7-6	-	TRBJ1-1	CASSPDPNKGDTEAFF
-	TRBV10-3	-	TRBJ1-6	CAISELQPDNSPLHF
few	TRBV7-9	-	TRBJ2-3	CASSLRVNTQYF
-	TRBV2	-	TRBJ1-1	CATRGKYEAFF
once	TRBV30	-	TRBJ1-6	CAWSPGNSPLHF
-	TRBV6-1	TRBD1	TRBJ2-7	CASSELGQGSYEQYF
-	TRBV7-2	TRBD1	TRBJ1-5	CASSLEWADREVPNQPQHF
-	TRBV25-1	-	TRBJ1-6	CASSEYIRNSPLHF
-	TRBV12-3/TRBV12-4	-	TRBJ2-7	CATKKTGFYEQYF
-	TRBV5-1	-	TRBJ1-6	CASSFRGVDSPLHF
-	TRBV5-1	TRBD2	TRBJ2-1	CASSLTTTSGGANEQFF
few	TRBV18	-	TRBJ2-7	CASSPSAVTYEQYF
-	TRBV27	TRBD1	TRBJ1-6	CASSTYGQGVISYNSPLHF
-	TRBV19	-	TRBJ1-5	CASSIVRGGQPQHF
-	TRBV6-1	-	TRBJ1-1	CASSESQRDTEAFF
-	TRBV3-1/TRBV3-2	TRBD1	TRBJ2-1	CASSQEGQGYNEQFF
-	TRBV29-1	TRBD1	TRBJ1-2	CSVGQGSNYGYTF
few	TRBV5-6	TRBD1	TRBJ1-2	CASSLGTGKVSYGYTF
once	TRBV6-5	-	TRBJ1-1	CASSRDRGLTPFF
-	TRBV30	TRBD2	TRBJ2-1	CAWSERLAGDNEQFF
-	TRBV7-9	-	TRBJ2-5	CASRAPGILETQYF
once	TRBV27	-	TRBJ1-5	CASGILQGRSSQPQHF
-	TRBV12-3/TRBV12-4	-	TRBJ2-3	CASSWGDLYTQYF
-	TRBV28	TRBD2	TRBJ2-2	CASSPPYSGGAELFF
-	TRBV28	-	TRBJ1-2	CASRRTVLDGYTF
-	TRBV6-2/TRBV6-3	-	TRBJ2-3	CASSGGHRRPDTQYF
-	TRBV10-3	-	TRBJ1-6	CAISEYLEGYGSPLHF
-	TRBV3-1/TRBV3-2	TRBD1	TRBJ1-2	CASSQDSTGEGGYTF
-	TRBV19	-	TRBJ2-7	CASSIVGRGTTYEQYF
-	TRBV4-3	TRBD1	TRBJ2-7	CASSHRTGASYEQYF
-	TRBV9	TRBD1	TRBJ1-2	CASSARDRIFGNYGYTF
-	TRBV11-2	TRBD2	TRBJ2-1	CASSLGRGLSYNEQFF
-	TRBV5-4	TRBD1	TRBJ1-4	CASSTWDRDSEKLFF
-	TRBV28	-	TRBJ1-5	CASRGGQPNQPQHF
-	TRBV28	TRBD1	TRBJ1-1	CASSLSRGLAFF
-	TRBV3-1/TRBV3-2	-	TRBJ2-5	CASSQTSGETQYF
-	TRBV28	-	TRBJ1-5	CASSFSRMRENNQPQHF
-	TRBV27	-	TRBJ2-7	CASSPRGGGNYEQYF